Below are 21 T cell receptor beta chains sequenced from a single sample in a study of blood T cell repertoires in COVID-19 (dated by TCRdb to 2019 to 2021). Library construction relied on the immunoSEQ multiplex PCR assay. TCRdb stores this immuneACCESS table with in-frame sequences only. Part of the clones is absent; in the studies checked, under half of the shortfall reflects unresolved V genes, and no reason is known for the rest. Present in this sample are about 280,000 clones, approximately 83% of which were seen just once. Clones ranked in the top ten supply about 2.2% of the sample. The sample was peripheral blood. The receptors stem from a woman in her twenties or thirties who had recovered from COVID-19.

This rearrangement joins TRBV6-6 to TRBJ1-5; the match to TRBD1 covers 10 bases. CDR1 and CDR2 (germline): MNHNY, SVGAGI (reference sequence). The CDR3 length is 15 residues. V was clipped by 7 bases and J by 2 bases; unmatched bases: 5. The DNA of the CDR3 is TGTGCCAGCACCGCCGGGACAGGGGGCAATCAGCCCCAGCATTTT. It is translated as CASTAGTGGNQPQHF.

The CDR3 DNA sequence: TGTGCCAGCTCCCGGGACAGGGGGTACAATGAGCAGTTCTTC. As protein: CASSRDRGYNEQFF. This rearrangement joins TRBV7-2 to TRBJ2-1; 11 nucleotides match TRBD1. V trimming: 8 bases; J trimming: 4 bases; junction bases outside the gene matches: 4. The CDR3 length is 14 residues. From germline, CDR1 is SGHTA and CDR2 FQGNSA.

The genes are TRBV7-2 and TRBJ1-1, with a weak D call TRBD1 (5 bases). This CDR3 spans 14 amino acids. Looked up from germline, CDR1 is SGHTA and CDR2 is FQGNSA. The V gene lost 4 bases and the J gene lost 1 base, with 10 bases spanning the gap. The CDR3 is CASSSLGGNTEAFF. DNA of the CDR3: TGTGCCAGCAGCTCCCTCGGGGGGAACACTGAAGCTTTCTTT.

This sequence joins TRBV19 and TRBJ1-1, with D perhaps TRBD1 (5 bases). The CDR3 is 13 amino acids. Germline V gene lookup returns CDR1 LNHDA and CDR2 SQIVND (reference sequence). V lost 3 bases and J 7 bases, leaving 12 bases between the germline ends. This CDR3 is CASSIRTGDEAFF. The DNA of the CDR3 is TGTGCCAGTAGTATCCGGACGGGGGATGAAGCTTTCTTT.

V is TRBV11-2 and J is TRBJ1-2; D is ambiguous. The CDR3 is 16 amino acids. V lost 5 bases, J lost 2 bases, and 18 bases lay in between. The germline CDR1 and CDR2 sequences are SGHAT and FQNNGV. The CDR3 spells CASSLPDTALNYGYTF. CDR3 bases: TGTGCCAGCAGCCTACCCGACACGGCCCTGAACTATGGCTACACCTTC.

Here the CDR3 DNA reads TGTGCCAGCAGTCAGCAAGAGACCCAGTACTTC. Translation gives CASSQQETQYF. The rearrangement links TRBV6-2 or TRBV6-3 to TRBJ2-5; D unresolved. The V and J ends lost 5 bases and 2 bases respectively, with 3 bases between them. The CDR3 runs to 11 residues. Germline values: CDR1 MNHEY, CDR2 SVGEGT.

The V gene is TRBV6-6, the J gene TRBJ2-7; 7 nucleotides align to TRBD2. This CDR3 comprises 13 residues. CDR1 and CDR2 from the germline V gene are MNHNY and SVGAGI (reference sequence). V shed 9 bases and J 0 bases; nucleotides not matched to a gene: 5. The CDR3 reads CASLGGTSYEQYF. In DNA form, the CDR3 reads TGTGCCAGTCTGGGAGGGACCTCCTACGAGCAGTACTTC.

DNA for the CDR3: TGTGCCAGCGGGGGGACAGGGGACACCGGGGAGCTGTTTTTT. Translation: CASGGTGDTGELFF. This sequence joins TRBV5-6 and TRBJ2-2; 10 bases agree with TRBD1. The V segment lost 7 bases and the J segment 3 bases; nucleotides outside the gene matches: 3. Germline V CDR1 and CDR2: SGHDT, YYEEEE. CDR3 length: 14 residues.

V and J are TRBV19 and TRBJ1-1; 7 bases are shared with TRBD1. Trimming took 6 bases from V and 4 from J; bases not matched to a gene: 8. This CDR3 comprises 14 residues. From germline, CDR1 is LNHDA and CDR2 SQIVND (reference sequence). As DNA, the CDR3 is TGTGCCAGTAGCTACAGGGGTGGTGGCACTGAAGCTTTCTTT. This sequence encodes CASSYRGGGTEAFF. The whole variable domain, filled in from reference TRBV19 and TRBJ1-1, reads DGGITQSPKYLFRKEGQNVTLSCEQNLNHDAMYWYRQDPGQGLRLIYYSQIVNDFQKGDIAEGYSVSREKKESFPLTVTSAQKNPTAFYLCASSYRGGGTEAFFGQGTRLTVV.

The chain joins TRBV11-2 to TRBJ2-3; TRBD2 agrees at 11 bases. V shed 0 bases, J shed 6 bases, and the junction held 5 bases outside the gene matches. The CDR3 sequence is 16 residues long. Per germline, CDR1 SGHAT and CDR2 FQNNGV. Here the CDR3 reads CASSLELAGEQDTQYF. The CDR3 nucleotides are TGTGCCAGCAGCTTAGAACTAGCGGGGGAACAGGATACGCAGTATTTT. Filled out from reference TRBV11-2 and TRBJ2-3, the complete variable domain reads EAGVAQSPRYKIIEKRQSVAFWCNPISGHATLYWYQQILGQGPKLLIQFQNNGVVDDSQLPKDRFSAERLKGVDSTLKIQPAKLEDSAVYLCASSLELAGEQDTQYFGPGTRLTVL.

The chain combines TRBV5-1 with TRBJ2-1; 12 bases agree with TRBD2. The CDR3 loop spans 15 amino acids. The J segment lost 4 bases and the V segment lost 4 bases, leaving 3 bases of the junction unmatched. CDR1 is SGHRS and CDR2 is YFSETQ in the germline V gene. CDR3 sequence (DNA): TGCGCCAGCAGCAAGACTAGCGGGGGTTACAATGAGCAGTTCTTC. The encoded protein is CASSKTSGGYNEQFF.

The genes are TRBV4-3 and TRBJ2-3; 8 bases match TRBD2. Germline V lookup: CDR1 LGHNA, CDR2 YSLEER. This CDR3 contains 18 residues. Unmatched junction bases numbered 16, after V lost 0 bases and J lost 8 bases. As DNA, the CDR3 is TGCGCCAGCAGCCAAGATCCCCAAGGTGCGGGAGGTTCGGGTACGCAGTATTTT. Its protein is CASSQDPQGAGGSGTQYF.

The chain couples TRBV5-1 to TRBJ2-3, with D possibly TRBD1 on 5 matching bases. CDR3 length equals 16 residues. Germline loops: CDR1 SGHRS, CDR2 YFSETQ. V shed 4 bases and J shed 0 bases, with 15 bases lying between them. The CDR3 reads CASSRSRQTSTDTQYF. Here the CDR3 DNA reads TGCGCCAGCAGCCGTAGTAGACAGACTAGCACAGATACGCAGTATTTT.

This chain links TRBV19 with TRBJ2-5; 9 bases are shared with TRBD2. This CDR3 is 17 amino acids long. Germline CDR1 and CDR2: LNHDA and SQIVND (reference sequence). V shed 5 bases and J 2 bases; nucleotides not matched to a gene: 12. CDR3 residues: CASSSRLLAGVQETQYF. For the CDR3, the DNA is TGTGCCAGTAGTTCCCGACTACTAGCGGGTGTACAAGAGACCCAGTACTTC.

This clone occurred a few times. The gene calls are TRBV11-2 and TRBJ2-5; tentative D call: TRBD1 (5 bases). CDR1 and CDR2 from the germline V gene are SGHAT and FQNNGV. V shed 0 bases and J shed 5 bases, with 16 bases lying between them. The CDR3 runs 16 residues. The CDR3 is CASSLDPPGISETQYF. For the CDR3, the DNA is TGTGCCAGCAGCTTAGATCCACCAGGGATATCCGAGACCCAGTACTTC.

This clone appeared a few times. This CDR3 is CSASIAGVPYEQYF. In nucleotides, the CDR3 is TGCAGTGCTAGTATCGCGGGAGTACCCTACGAGCAGTACTTC. The V and J genes are TRBV20-1 and TRBJ2-7, with TRBD2 matching over 7 bases. V was pared by 3 bases and J by 2 bases, with 7 bases of the junction left unmatched. Germline CDR1 DFQATT, CDR2 SNEGSKA (reference sequence). CDR3 length: 14 residues.

The genes are TRBV9 and TRBJ2-3; the match to TRBD2 covers 8 bases. J gave up 6 bases and V 2 bases, and 11 bases lay outside the gene matches. The CDR3 runs 16 residues. Germline CDR1 reads SGDLS; CDR2 reads YYNGEE. In DNA, the CDR3 is TGTGCCAGCAGCGTGGCCGGGACTAGTTTTCCGGATACGCAGTATTTT. Residues: CASSVAGTSFPDTQYF.

The chain joins TRBV5-8 to TRBJ1-1; no firm D call. Trimming took 0 bases from V and 0 from J, leaving 6 bases between them. Germline CDR1 is SGHTS and CDR2 is YDEGEE. This CDR3 region has 14 residues. Here the CDR3 DNA reads TGTGCCAGCAGCTTGGAGTACATGAACACTGAAGCTTTCTTT. Encoded protein: CASSLEYMNTEAFF.

This chain joins TRBV19 and TRBJ1-5, with 10 positions matching TRBD1. The V and J ends lost 4 bases and 2 bases, in that order; junction bases with no gene match: 5. CDR3 length equals 16 residues. Germline-derived CDR1 and CDR2 are LNHDA and SQIVND (reference sequence). The CDR3 loop reads CASSTLGTGGNQPQHF. The CDR3 bases are TGTGCCAGTAGTACCCTCGGGACAGGGGGCAATCAGCCCCAGCATTTT.

The rearrangement joins TRBV6-2 or TRBV6-3 to TRBJ2-7; TRBD1 matches at 7 bases. V shed 4 bases, J shed 0 bases, and the junction held 6 bases outside the gene matches. Germline V gives CDR1 MNHEY, CDR2 SVGEGT. The CDR3 consists of 15 residues. CDR3 protein: CASSSYRGISYEQYF. The CDR3 DNA follows: TGTGCCAGCAGTTCGTACAGGGGAATCTCCTACGAGCAGTACTTC.

The gene calls are TRBV18 and TRBJ2-5; TRBD1 agrees at 7 bases. The CDR3 is made up of 15 amino acids. With 3 bases clipped from V and 7 bases from J, the junction kept 11 bases outside the gene matches. Germline V gene sequence: CDR1 KGHSH, CDR2 LQKENI. The CDR3 DNA follows: TGTGCCAGCTCACCTCAGACAGGGCGGGTCGGGACCCAGTACTTC. Translating gives CASSPQTGRVGTQYF.